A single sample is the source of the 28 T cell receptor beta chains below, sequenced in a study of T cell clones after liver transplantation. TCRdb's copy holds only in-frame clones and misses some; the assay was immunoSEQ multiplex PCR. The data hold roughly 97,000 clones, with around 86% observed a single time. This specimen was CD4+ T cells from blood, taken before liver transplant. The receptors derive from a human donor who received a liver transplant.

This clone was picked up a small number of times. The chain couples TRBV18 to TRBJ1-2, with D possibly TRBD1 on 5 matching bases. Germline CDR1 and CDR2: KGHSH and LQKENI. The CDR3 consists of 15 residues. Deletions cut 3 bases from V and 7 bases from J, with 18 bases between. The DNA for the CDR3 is TGTGCCAGCTCACCCGAGGCCAGGGTGGTTGGTGGCTACACCTTC. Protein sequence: CASSPEARVVGGYTF.

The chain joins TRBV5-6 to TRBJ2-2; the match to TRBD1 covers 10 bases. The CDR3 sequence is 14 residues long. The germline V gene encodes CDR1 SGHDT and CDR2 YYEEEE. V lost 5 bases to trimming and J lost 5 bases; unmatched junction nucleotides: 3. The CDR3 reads CASRGQGSTGELFF. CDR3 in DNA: TGTGCCAGCAGGGGACAGGGGTCAACCGGGGAGCTGTTTTTT.

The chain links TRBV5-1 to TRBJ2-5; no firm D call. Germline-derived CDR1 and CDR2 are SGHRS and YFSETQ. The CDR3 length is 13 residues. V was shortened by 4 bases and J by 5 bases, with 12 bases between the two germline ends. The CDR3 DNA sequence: TGCGCCAGCAGCGCCACGCGGTCGGAGACCCAGTACTTC. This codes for CASSATRSETQYF.

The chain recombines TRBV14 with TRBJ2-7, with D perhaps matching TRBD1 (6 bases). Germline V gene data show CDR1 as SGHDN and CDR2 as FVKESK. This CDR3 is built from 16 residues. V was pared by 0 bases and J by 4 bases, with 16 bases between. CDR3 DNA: TGTGCCAGCAGCCAAGATAGGGGGACCCTGGGTTACGAGCAGTACTTC. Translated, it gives CASSQDRGTLGYEQYF.

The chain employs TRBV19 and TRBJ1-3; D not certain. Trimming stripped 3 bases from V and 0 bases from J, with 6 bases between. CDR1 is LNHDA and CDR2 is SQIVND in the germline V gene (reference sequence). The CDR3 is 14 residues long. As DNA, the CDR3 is TGTGCCAGTAGTATGTGGGGCTCTGGAAACACCATATATTTT. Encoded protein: CASSMWGSGNTIYF.

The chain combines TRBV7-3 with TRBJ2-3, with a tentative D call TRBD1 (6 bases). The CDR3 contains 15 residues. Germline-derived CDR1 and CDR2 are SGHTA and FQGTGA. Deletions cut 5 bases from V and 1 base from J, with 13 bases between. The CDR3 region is CASSKDSRRTDTQYF. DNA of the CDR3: TGTGCCAGCAGCAAGGACAGTAGACGCACAGATACGCAGTATTTT.

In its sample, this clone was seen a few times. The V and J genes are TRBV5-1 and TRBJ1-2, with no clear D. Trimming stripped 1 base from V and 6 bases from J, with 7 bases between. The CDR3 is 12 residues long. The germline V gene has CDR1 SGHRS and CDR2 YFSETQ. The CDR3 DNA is TGCGCCAGCAGCTTGAACGGGAATGGCTACACCTTC. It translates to CASSLNGNGYTF.

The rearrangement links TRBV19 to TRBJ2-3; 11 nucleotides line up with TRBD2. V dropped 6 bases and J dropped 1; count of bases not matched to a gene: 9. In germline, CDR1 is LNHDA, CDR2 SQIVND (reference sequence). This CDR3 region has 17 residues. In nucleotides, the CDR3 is TGTGCCAGTAGCGCAGGGACTAGCGGTTGGGGCACAGATACGCAGTATTTT. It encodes CASSAGTSGWGTDTQYF.

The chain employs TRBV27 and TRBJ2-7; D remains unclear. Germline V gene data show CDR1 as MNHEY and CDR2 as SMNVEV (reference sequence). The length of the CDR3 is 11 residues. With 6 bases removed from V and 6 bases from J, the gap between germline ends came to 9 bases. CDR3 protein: CASRKGFEQYF. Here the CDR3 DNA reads TGTGCCAGCAGGAAGGGTTTCGAGCAGTACTTC.

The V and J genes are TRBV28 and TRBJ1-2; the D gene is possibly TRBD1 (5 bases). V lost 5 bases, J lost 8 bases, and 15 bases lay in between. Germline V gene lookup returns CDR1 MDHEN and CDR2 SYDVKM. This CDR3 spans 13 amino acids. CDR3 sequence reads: CASSPGPQRGYTF. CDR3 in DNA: TGTGCCAGCAGTCCAGGGCCACAACGGGGCTACACCTTC.

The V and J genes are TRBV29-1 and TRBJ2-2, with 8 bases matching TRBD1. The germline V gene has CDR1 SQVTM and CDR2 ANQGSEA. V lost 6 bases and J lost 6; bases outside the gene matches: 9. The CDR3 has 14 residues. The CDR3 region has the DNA TGCAGCGTGGAAAAGACAGGGGTGGCCGGGGAGCTGTTTTTT. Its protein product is CSVEKTGVAGELFF.

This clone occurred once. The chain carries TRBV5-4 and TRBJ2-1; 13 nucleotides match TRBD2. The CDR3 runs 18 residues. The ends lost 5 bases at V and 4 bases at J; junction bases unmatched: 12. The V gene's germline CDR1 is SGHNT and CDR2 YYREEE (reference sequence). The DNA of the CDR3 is TGTGCCAGCAGTTATCCCGGGACTAGCGGGATACGGTACAATGAGCAGTTCTTC. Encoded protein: CASSYPGTSGIRYNEQFF.

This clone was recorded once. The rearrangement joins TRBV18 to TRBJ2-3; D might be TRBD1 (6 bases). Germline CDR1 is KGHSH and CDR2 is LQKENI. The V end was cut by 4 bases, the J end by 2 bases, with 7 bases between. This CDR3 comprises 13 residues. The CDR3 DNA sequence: TGTGCCAGCTCACACAGGGCCACAGATACGCAGTATTTT. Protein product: CASSHRATDTQYF.

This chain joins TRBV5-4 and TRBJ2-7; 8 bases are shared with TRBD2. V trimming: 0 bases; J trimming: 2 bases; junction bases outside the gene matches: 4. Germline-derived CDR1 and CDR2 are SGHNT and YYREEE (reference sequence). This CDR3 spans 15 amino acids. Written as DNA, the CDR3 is TGTGCCAGCAGCTTGGCCGGGACTAGTGCCTACGAGCAGTACTTC. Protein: CASSLAGTSAYEQYF.

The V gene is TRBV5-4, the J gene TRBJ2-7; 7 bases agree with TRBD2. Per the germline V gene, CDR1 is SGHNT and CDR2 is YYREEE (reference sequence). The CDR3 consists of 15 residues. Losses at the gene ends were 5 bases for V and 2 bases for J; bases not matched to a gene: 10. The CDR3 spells CASSSGGGSPYEQYF. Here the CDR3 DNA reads TGTGCCAGCAGTTCTGGTGGCGGGAGCCCCTACGAGCAGTACTTC.

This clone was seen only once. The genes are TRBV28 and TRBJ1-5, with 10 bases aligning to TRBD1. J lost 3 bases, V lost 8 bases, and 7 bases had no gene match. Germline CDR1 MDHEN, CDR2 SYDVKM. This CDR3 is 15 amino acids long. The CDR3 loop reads CASRRTGGANQPQHF. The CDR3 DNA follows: TGTGCCAGCCGACGGACAGGGGGAGCCAATCAGCCCCAGCATTTT.

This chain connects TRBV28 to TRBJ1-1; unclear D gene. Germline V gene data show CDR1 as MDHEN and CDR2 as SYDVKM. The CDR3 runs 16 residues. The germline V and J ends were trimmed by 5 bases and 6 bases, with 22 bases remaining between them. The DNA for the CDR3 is TGTGCCAGCAGTCAACCTCCGGGCCCCGGAAACCCTGAAGCTTTCTTT. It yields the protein CASSQPPGPGNPEAFF.

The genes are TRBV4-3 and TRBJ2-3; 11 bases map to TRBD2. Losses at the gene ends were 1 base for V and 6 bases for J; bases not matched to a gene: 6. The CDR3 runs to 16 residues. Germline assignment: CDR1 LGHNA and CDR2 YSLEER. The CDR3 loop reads CASSQGLAGNRDTQYF. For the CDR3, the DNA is TGCGCCAGCAGCCAAGGACTAGCGGGGAATAGGGATACGCAGTATTTT.

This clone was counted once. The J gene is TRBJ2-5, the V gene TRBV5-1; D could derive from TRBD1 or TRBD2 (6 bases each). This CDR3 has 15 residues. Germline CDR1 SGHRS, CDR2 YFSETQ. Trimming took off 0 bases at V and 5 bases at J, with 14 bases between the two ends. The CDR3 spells CASSLAQGGGETQYF. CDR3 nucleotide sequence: TGCGCCAGCAGCTTGGCACAGGGAGGCGGGGAGACCCAGTACTTC.

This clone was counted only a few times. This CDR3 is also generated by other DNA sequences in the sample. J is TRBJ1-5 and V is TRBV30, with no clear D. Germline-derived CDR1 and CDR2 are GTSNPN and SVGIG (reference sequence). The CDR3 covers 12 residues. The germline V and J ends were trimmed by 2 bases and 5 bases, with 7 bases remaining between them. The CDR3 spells CAWSPSDQPQHF. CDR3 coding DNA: TGTGCCTGGAGTCCCTCAGATCAGCCCCAGCATTTT. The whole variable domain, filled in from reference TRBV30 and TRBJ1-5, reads SQTIHQWPATLVQPVGSPLSLECTVEGTSNPNLYWYRQAAGRGLQLLFYSVGIGQISSEVPQNLSASRPQDRQFILSSKKLLLSDSGFYLCAWSPSDQPQHFGDGTRLSIL.

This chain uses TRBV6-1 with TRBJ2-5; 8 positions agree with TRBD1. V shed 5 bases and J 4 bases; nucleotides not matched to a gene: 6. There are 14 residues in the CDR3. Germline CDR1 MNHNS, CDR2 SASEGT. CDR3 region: CASSPQGGGETQYF. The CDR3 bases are TGTGCCAGCAGTCCACAGGGGGGAGGAGAGACCCAGTACTTC.

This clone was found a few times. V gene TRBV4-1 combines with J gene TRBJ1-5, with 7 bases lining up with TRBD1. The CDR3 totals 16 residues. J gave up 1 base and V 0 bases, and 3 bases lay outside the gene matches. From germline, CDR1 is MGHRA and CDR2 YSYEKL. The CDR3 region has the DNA TGCGCCAGCAGCCAAGATGACAGGGCGAGCAATCAGCCCCAGCATTTT. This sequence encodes CASSQDDRASNQPQHF.

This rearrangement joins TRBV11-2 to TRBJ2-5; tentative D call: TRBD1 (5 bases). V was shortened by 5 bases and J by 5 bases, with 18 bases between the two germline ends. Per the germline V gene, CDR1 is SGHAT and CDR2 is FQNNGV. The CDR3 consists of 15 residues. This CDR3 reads CASSPIFFNRETQYF. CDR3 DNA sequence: TGTGCCAGCAGCCCGATCTTCTTTAACAGGGAGACCCAGTACTTC.

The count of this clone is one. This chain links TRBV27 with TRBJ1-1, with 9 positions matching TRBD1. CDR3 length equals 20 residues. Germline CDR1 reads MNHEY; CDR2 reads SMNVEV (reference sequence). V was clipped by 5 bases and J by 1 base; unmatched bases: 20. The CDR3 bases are TGTGCCAGCAGTCAACTCCTCACCCTCGGACAGGGGAGCCGGAACACTGAAGCTTTCTTT. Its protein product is CASSQLLTLGQGSRNTEAFF.

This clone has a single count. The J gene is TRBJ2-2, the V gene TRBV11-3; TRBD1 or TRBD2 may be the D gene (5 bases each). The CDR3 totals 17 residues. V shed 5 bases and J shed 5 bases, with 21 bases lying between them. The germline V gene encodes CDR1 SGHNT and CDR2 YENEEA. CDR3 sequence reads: CASSLDSLTRGTGELFF. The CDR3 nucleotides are TGTGCCAGCAGCCTCGACAGCCTCACCCGGGGTACCGGGGAGCTGTTTTTT.

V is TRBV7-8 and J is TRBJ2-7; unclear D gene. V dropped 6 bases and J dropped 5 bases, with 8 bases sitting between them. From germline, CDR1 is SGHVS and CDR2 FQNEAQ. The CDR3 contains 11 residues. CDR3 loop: CASREIHEQYF. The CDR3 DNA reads TGTGCCAGCAGGGAGATCCACGAGCAGTACTTC.

The CDR3 DNA reads TGTGCCAGCAGCTTCGGGACAGGGGCTCAGCCCCAGCATTTT. It yields the protein CASSFGTGAQPQHF. The chain combines TRBV5-8 with TRBJ1-5, with 10 bases aligning to TRBD1. The CDR3 runs to 14 residues. Germline V gene sequence: CDR1 SGHTS, CDR2 YDEGEE. V was pared by 2 bases and J by 6 bases, with 2 bases of the junction left unmatched. Complete variable domain (other parts from reference TRBV5-8 and TRBJ1-5): EAGVTQSPTHLIKTRGQQATLRCSPISGHTSVYWYQQALGLGLQFLLWYDEGEERNRGNFPPRFSGRQFPNYSSELNVNALELEDSALYLCASSFGTGAQPQHFGDGTRLSIL.

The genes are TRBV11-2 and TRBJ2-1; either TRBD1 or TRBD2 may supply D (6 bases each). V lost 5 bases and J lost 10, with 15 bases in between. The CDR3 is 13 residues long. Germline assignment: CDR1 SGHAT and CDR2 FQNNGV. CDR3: CASSRGPPVEQFF. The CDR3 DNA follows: TGTGCCAGCAGCCGGGGGCCACCTGTAGAGCAGTTCTTC.